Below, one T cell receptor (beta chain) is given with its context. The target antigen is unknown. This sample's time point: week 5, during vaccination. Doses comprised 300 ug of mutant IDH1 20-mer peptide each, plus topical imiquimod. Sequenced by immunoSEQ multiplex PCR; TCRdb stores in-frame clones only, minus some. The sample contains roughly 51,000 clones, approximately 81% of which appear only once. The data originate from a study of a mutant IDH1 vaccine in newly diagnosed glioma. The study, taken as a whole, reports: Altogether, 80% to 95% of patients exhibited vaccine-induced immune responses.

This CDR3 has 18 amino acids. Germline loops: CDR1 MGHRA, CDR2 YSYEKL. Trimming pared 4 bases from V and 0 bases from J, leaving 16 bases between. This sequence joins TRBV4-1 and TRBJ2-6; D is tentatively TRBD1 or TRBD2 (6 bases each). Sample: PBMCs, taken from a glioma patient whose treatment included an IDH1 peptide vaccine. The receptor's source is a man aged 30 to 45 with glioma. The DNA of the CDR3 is TGCGCCAGCAGCCCCCGGGGGACACAGTTCTCTGGGGCCAACGTCCTGACTTTC. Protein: CASSPRGTQFSGANVLTF.